This T cell receptor (beta chain) stems from a study of graft-versus-host responses after intestinal transplantation. Study in general: Multivisceral, liver-intestinal, or isolated intestinal transplants were given to recipients. Recipients uniformly received anti-thymocyte globulin induction, followed by tacrolimus and steroids for two to four years.

Details on this clone: Its antigen is still unknown. Other DNA sequences in this specimen translate into the identical CDR3.

Findings and limits, study-wide: Recipient marrow held GvH clones, some first seen in ileum or blood. Graft-donor T cell macrochimerism in patients accompanied high graft-versus-host to host-versus-graft clonal ratios in allografts.

V gave up 5 bases and J gave up 1 base; unmatched junction bases: 3. CDR3 size: 15 residues. CDR1 and CDR2 from the germline V gene are SEHNR and FQNEAQ (reference sequence). The assay was immunoSEQ multiplex PCR, and TCRdb's table has in-frame clones only and misses some. The data contain 85,000 to 100,000 clones, about 93% of them singletons. Specimen: unstimulated CD8+ T cells sorted from spleen or lymph node cells, collected before intestinal transplant. The clonotype originates from a human donor who received an intestinal transplant. The genes are TRBV7-9 and TRBJ2-1; 9 bases align to TRBD1. For the CDR3, the DNA is TGTGCCAGCAGCCCGGGACAGGGTTCCTACAATGAGCAGTTCTTC. This encodes CASSPGQGSYNEQFF. The entire variable domain, with the rest obtained from reference TRBV7-9 and TRBJ2-1, is as follows: DTGVSQNPRHKITKRGQNVTFRCDPISEHNRLYWYRQTLGQGPEFLTYFQNEAQLEKSRLLSDRFSAERPKGSFSTLEIQRTEQGDSAMYLCASSPGQGSYNEQFFGPGTRLTVL.